Below, 10 T cell receptor beta chains from the same sample are listed, as sequenced in a study of T cells in Graves' hyperthyroidism and ophthalmopathy. RNA transcripts served as the template for amplifying TCR beta CDR3 regions. The study used the HTBI primer set for a first-round RT-PCR of the TCR CDR3. MiXCR, run by TCRdb on the multiplex PCR reads, gives a single entry per CDR3 protein. This repertoire shows about 290,000 distinct CDR3 sequences, roughly 13% found once; its top ten account for approximately 7.9%. The material sequenced was blood. The receptors shown here come from a middle-aged woman with Graves' hyperthyroidism.

This clonotype was recorded a few times. CDR3 amino acids: CASSMWGHVNTEAFF. The CDR3 DNA reads as TGTGCCAGTAGTATGTGGGGACACGTGAACACTGAAGCTTTCTTT. The chain recombines TRBV19 with TRBJ1-1; a weak D match, TRBD1 (6 bases). The CDR3 length is 15 residues. CDR1 and CDR2 from the germline V gene are LNHDA and SQIVND (reference sequence). The V end lost 3 bases, the J end lost 0 bases, and 11 bases lay between the germline ends.

Many counts were recorded for this clonotype. The CDR3 DNA reads as TGCGCCAGCAGCTTGCTAAAGGGACAGGGGGAAGATGAGCAGTTCTTC. Its translation: CASSLLKGQGEDEQFF. This chain joins TRBV5-1 and TRBJ2-1, with 11 bases identical to TRBD1. The trim removed 1 base at V and 8 bases at J, leaving 8 bases unmatched. CDR1 and CDR2 from the germline V gene are SGHRS and YFSETQ. CDR3 length equals 16 residues. Combining the CDR3 with reference TRBV5-1 and TRBJ2-1 gives the whole variable domain KAGVTQTPRYLIKTRGQQVTLSCSPISGHRSVSWYQQTPGQGLQFLFEYFSETQRNKGNFPGRFSGRQFSNSRSEMNVSTLELGDSALYLCASSLLKGQGEDEQFFGPGTRLTVL.

There are many counts of this clonotype. V and J are TRBV28 and TRBJ2-5; D might be TRBD2 (7 bases). The V end was cut by 1 base, the J end by 2 bases, with 14 bases between. Germline CDR1 and CDR2: MDHEN and SYDVKM. CDR3 length: 16 residues. The CDR3 here is CASSLSGLGGQETQYF. CDR3 sequence (DNA): TGTGCCAGCAGTTTATCCGGACTAGGGGGGCAAGAGACCCAGTACTTC.

This clonotype was observed at least ten times. The V gene is TRBV6-2 or TRBV6-3, the J gene TRBJ2-7; 8 nucleotides agree with TRBD2. V lost 4 bases and J lost 5; bases outside the gene matches: 13. CDR1 and CDR2 from the germline V gene are MNHEY and SVGEGT. This CDR3 is built from 16 residues. The CDR3 DNA follows: TGTGCCAGCAGTTCCCTTCAAACAGGACTAGCACACGAGCAGTACTTC. Encoded protein: CASSSLQTGLAHEQYF.

This clonotype was observed many times. The V gene is TRBV6-5, the J gene TRBJ1-1; the D is unclear. The CDR3 consists of 15 residues. Between the trimmed V and J ends, which lost 0 bases and 3 bases, there was a span of 11 bases. Germline CDR1 MNHEY, CDR2 SVGAGI. CDR3 sequence (DNA): TGTGCCAGCAGTTACTCGGAGGAGGGCTACACTGAAGCTTTCTTT. It codes for CASSYSEEGYTEAFF.

The table lists this clonotype with many counts. This sequence joins TRBV6-1 and TRBJ1-5; D gene unclear. CDR1 is MNHNS, CDR2 SASEGT, per germline. V gave up 5 bases and J gave up 5 bases, with 7 bases separating them. There are 12 residues in the CDR3. CDR3 in amino acids: CASSPPYQPQHF. The DNA of the CDR3 is TGTGCCAGCAGTCCCCCTTATCAGCCCCAGCATTTT.

The chain links TRBV9 to TRBJ1-4; 8 bases match TRBD1. Germline V gene data show CDR1 as SGDLS and CDR2 as YYNGEE. With 2 bases clipped from V and 7 bases from J, the junction kept 7 bases outside the gene matches. The CDR3 spans 15 residues. In DNA, the CDR3 is TGTGCCAGCAGCGTTTCGACAGGGGATAGTGAAAAACTGTTTTTT. It codes for CASSVSTGDSEKLFF.

This clonotype was observed many times. The chain links TRBV12-3 or TRBV12-4 to TRBJ2-1; 9 bases line up with TRBD1. The J segment lost 6 bases and the V segment lost 6 bases, leaving 18 bases of the junction unmatched. There are 18 residues in the CDR3. The CDR3 region is CASSRLDRGITIVNEQFF. The DNA of the CDR3 is TGTGCCAGCAGCCGCCTGGACAGGGGAATTACAATAGTCAATGAGCAGTTCTTC.

This clonotype was seen more than once but under ten times. This chain's CDR3 is CASSLEAGGETQYF. In DNA, the CDR3 is TGCGCCAGCAGCTTGGAAGCGGGAGGAGAGACCCAGTACTTC. V gene TRBV5-1 combines with J gene TRBJ2-5; 9 positions agree with TRBD2. V dropped 0 bases and J dropped 4; count of bases not matched to a gene: 1. The V gene's germline CDR1 is SGHRS and CDR2 YFSETQ. CDR3 length: 14 residues.

This clonotype was observed at least ten times. The rearrangement uses TRBV3-1 and TRBJ2-7; 9 positions match TRBD2. Germline CDR1 is LGHDT and CDR2 is YNNKEL (reference sequence). V gave up 4 bases and J gave up 5 bases; unmatched junction bases: 3. The CDR3 consists of 13 residues. CDR3 DNA: TGTGCCAGCAGCCGTAGCGGGAGCAACGAGCAGTACTTC. Protein sequence: CASSRSGSNEQYF.